This is a list of T cell receptor beta chains from one sample in a study of CD8+ T cells in alopecia areata. The repertoire was sequenced with immunoSEQ multiplex PCR; TCRdb's copy has only in-frame clones and lacks some. Among 110,000 or so clones listed, 35% to 40% were seen once. Sequencing used CD4+ T cells sorted from blood. These receptors were taken from a human donor with alopecia areata. CDR3s include the opening cysteine and the closing phenylalanine or tryptophan. The D gene is left open where the match is weak. Not every row has a clone size; where given, it reads once, few, many or a size class.

V	size	D	J	CDR3	DNA
TRBV4-3	.	TRBD2	TRBJ2-3	CASSKGTRADTQYF	TGCGCCAGCAGCAAAGGGACTAGAGCCGATACGCAGTATTTT
TRBV28	few	.	TRBJ1-3	CASSPRETIYF	TGTGCCAGCAGTCCACGAGAGACCATATATTTT
TRBV29-1	.	.	TRBJ2-2	CSAIKDTGELFF	TGCAGCGCAATAAAGGACACCGGGGAGCTGTTTTTT
TRBV19	few	TRBD1	TRBJ1-5	CASAAGQGARQPQHF	TGTGCCAGTGCGGCGGGACAGGGGGCACGGCAGCCCCAGCATTTT
TRBV25-1	few	TRBD1	TRBJ2-5	CASSESIVTGGQETQYF	TGTGCCAGCAGTGAATCTATAGTGACAGGGGGCCAAGAGACCCAGTACTTC
TRBV2	few	.	TRBJ2-1	CASRTDRYDNEQFF	TGTGCCAGCAGGACAGACAGATACGACAATGAGCAGTTCTTC
TRBV5-1	.	TRBD1	TRBJ1-5	CASSLGGQWNQPQHF	TGCGCCAGCAGCTTGGGGGGACAGTGGAATCAGCCCCAGCATTTT
TRBV5-6	.	TRBD2	TRBJ2-1	CASSPRLAGGASEQFF	TGTGCCAGCAGCCCGAGACTAGCGGGAGGCGCTAGTGAGCAGTTCTTC
TRBV28	few	.	TRBJ2-7	CASRPVGAYEQYF	TGTGCCAGCAGGCCGGTAGGGGCCTACGAGCAGTACTTC
TRBV29-1	.	TRBD1	TRBJ2-4	CSVASGTVAKNIQYF	TGCAGCGTTGCATCCGGGACAGTAGCCAAAAACATTCAGTACTTC
TRBV29-1	.	.	TRBJ1-4	CSVEHREANEKLFF	TGCAGCGTTGAACACAGGGAAGCTAATGAAAAACTGTTTTTT
TRBV7-9	few	TRBD1	TRBJ2-7	CASSLETGGYEQYF	TGTGCCAGCAGCTTAGAAACAGGGGGCTACGAGCAGTACTTC
TRBV5-1	few	TRBD1	TRBJ2-3	CASSKGDRRTDTQYF	TGCGCCAGCAGCAAGGGGGACAGGAGGACAGATACGCAGTATTTT
TRBV29-1	.	TRBD2	TRBJ2-5	CSVLRLAGSYQETQYF	TGCAGCGTTTTAAGACTAGCGGGATCGTACCAAGAGACCCAGTACTTC
TRBV29-1	.	TRBD1	TRBJ1-3	CSGTFTGGSGNTIYF	TGCAGCGGCACCTTCACAGGGGGCTCTGGAAACACCATATATTTT
TRBV29-1	.	.	TRBJ1-1	CSVPRRESNTEAFF	TGCAGCGTCCCCCGAAGGGAGTCGAACACTGAAGCTTTCTTT
TRBV28	few	.	TRBJ2-3	CASSFIGPDTQYF	TGTGCCAGCAGTTTTATAGGTCCAGATACGCAGTATTTT
TRBV11-2	.	.	TRBJ2-7	CASSSPFVPIYEQYF	TGTGCCAGCAGCTCACCATTTGTCCCCATCTACGAGCAGTACTTC
TRBV11-3	.	TRBD2	TRBJ2-5	CASSPRLAPTQETQYF	TGTGCCAGCAGTCCCCGACTAGCTCCCACTCAAGAGACCCAGTACTTC
TRBV4-1	.	TRBD1	TRBJ2-5	CASRSSGTGGETQYF	TGCGCCAGCAGATCTTCCGGGACAGGGGGAGAGACCCAGTACTTC
TRBV4-1	.	.	TRBJ2-5	CASSQERDPRETQYF	TGCGCCAGCAGCCAAGAGAGGGACCCCAGAGAGACCCAGTACTTC
TRBV9	.	TRBD2	TRBJ2-1	CASSVATSGGYNEQFF	TGTGCCAGCAGCGTAGCTACAAGCGGGGGCTACAATGAGCAGTTCTTC
TRBV6-5	.	.	TRBJ1-6	CASSYNPGALLHF	TGTGCCAGCAGTTACAACCCTGGGGCTCTCCTCCACTTT
TRBV4-1	few	.	TRBJ1-2	CASSQGAFGCTF	TGCGCCAGCAGCCAAGGCGCCTTCGGGTGTACCTTC
TRBV6-6	.	TRBD2	TRBJ2-5	CASSPTGTRSGETQYF	TGTGCCAGCAGCCCTACCGGGACTAGGAGCGGGGAGACCCAGTACTTC
TRBV9	few	.	TRBJ2-3	CASSVTADTQYF	TGTGCCAGCAGCGTGACGGCAGATACGCAGTATTTT
TRBV28	.	TRBD2	TRBJ2-7	CATGLGASYEQYF	TGTGCCACTGGACTAGGGGCCTCCTACGAGCAGTACTTC
TRBV29-1	few	.	TRBJ1-2	CSVVTERYGYTF	TGCAGCGTTGTGACAGAGCGCTATGGCTACACCTTC
TRBV28	.	.	TRBJ2-2	CASRLGFGELFF	TGTGCCAGCAGACTGGGGTTCGGGGAGCTGTTTTTT
TRBV29-1	.	.	TRBJ1-2	CSVDLWTARYGYTF	TGCAGCGTTGACCTGTGGACGGCCAGGTATGGCTACACCTTC
TRBV29-1	few	.	TRBJ2-5	CSAQGQFRETQYF	TGCAGCGCCCAAGGACAGTTTCGGGAGACCCAGTACTTC
TRBV28	few	.	TRBJ2-3	CASREDGKVPDTQYF	TGTGCCAGCAGGGAGGACGGGAAGGTTCCAGATACGCAGTATTTT